These 13 T cell receptor beta chains were sequenced from one sample in a study of Ad26.COV2.S vaccination and SARS-CoV-2 variants. Using immunoSEQ multiplex PCR, the repertoire was profiled, and TCRdb retains in-frame clones only, with some absent. The sample contains about 420,000 clones, around 89% of which appear only once. Treatment given: some 20 received Ad26.COV2.S at low or high dose, single or two shots; about 5 received placebo; per-sample allocation not given. Vaccine and placebo recipients were sampled on day 63 after the first injection. Sequenced material: peripheral blood, taken in a trial of Ad26.COV2.S vaccine versus placebo. These receptors all stem from a person aged 18-60 years who received the Ad26.COV2.S COVID-19 vaccine or a placebo.

The chain employs TRBV28 and TRBJ2-7, with D perhaps given as TRBD1 or TRBD2 (5 bases each). CDR1 and CDR2 (germline): MDHEN, SYDVKM. Trimming shortened V by 6 bases and J by 7 bases, and 16 bases separated the two germline ends. The CDR3 length is 13 residues. CDR3 coding DNA: TGTGCCAGCAGACCGGGACCGCGGACAGAGCAGTACTTC. Its translation: CASRPGPRTEQYF. Full variable domain (missing parts from reference TRBV28 and TRBJ2-7): DVKVTQSSRYLVKRTGEKVFLECVQDMDHENMFWYRQDPGLGLRLIYFSYDVKMKEKGDIPEGYSVSREKKERFSLILESASTNQTSMYLCASRPGPRTEQYFGPGTRLTVT.

CDR3 coding DNA: TGTGCCAGCAGCTTACAGCTAAACTATGGCTACACCTTC. This codes for CASSLQLNYGYTF. The rearrangement joins TRBV11-2 to TRBJ1-2, with D uncertain. This CDR3 contains 13 residues. CDR1 is SGHAT and CDR2 is FQNNGV in the germline V gene. The germline V and J ends were trimmed by 2 bases and 2 bases, with 6 bases remaining between them.

The chain carries TRBV28 and TRBJ1-3; 12 positions agree with TRBD1. The CDR3 is 19 amino acids. The germline V gene encodes CDR1 MDHEN and CDR2 SYDVKM. The trim removed 5 bases at V and 2 bases at J, leaving 13 bases unmatched. In DNA form, the CDR3 reads TGTGCCAGCAGTACTCCACTTGGGACAGGGGGCGACGCTGGAAACACCATATATTTT. As protein: CASSTPLGTGGDAGNTIYF.

The table lists this clone with a few counts. The chain has TRBV5-1 and TRBJ2-7, with D possibly being TRBD1 (6 bases). CDR1 is SGHRS and CDR2 is YFSETQ in the germline V gene. The CDR3 covers 13 residues. Trimming removed 4 bases from V and 3 bases from J, with 11 bases in between. CDR3 sequence: CASSVLGGYEQYF. In DNA form, the CDR3 reads TGCGCCAGCAGCGTGCTAGGGGGCTACGAGCAGTACTTC.

The rearrangement joins TRBV19 to TRBJ1-2, with a possible D match to TRBD1 (6 bases). This CDR3 spans 14 amino acids. V lost 6 bases and J 7 bases, leaving 18 bases between the germline ends. Germline values: CDR1 LNHDA, CDR2 SQIVND (reference sequence). In DNA, the CDR3 is TGTGCCAGTAGCCAAGTACGGACAGACTCTGGCTACACCTTC. Its protein is CASSQVRTDSGYTF.

The chain carries TRBV5-6 and TRBJ2-3; D remains ambiguous. This CDR3 has 13 amino acids. The V gene lost 3 bases and the J gene lost 6 bases, with 11 bases spanning the gap. Germline CDR1 reads SGHDT; CDR2 reads YYEEEE. CDR3 amino acids: CASSSIVTDTQYF. CDR3 bases: TGTGCCAGCAGCTCAATAGTCACCGATACGCAGTATTTT.

J is TRBJ2-1 and V is TRBV5-1; D is possibly TRBD1 or TRBD2 (5 bases each). Trimming stripped 4 bases from V and 0 bases from J, with 17 bases between. CDR3 length: 17 residues. Germline V gene lookup returns CDR1 SGHRS and CDR2 YFSETQ. In DNA, the CDR3 is TGCGCCAGCAGCGACCCCGGGACGTTGAGCTCCTACAATGAGCAGTTCTTC. It specifies CASSDPGTLSSYNEQFF.

V gene TRBV28 combines with J gene TRBJ1-5, with D possibly TRBD1 on 6 matching bases. CDR1 is MDHEN and CDR2 is SYDVKM in the germline V gene. CDR3 length equals 15 residues. The V and J ends lost 3 bases and 1 base respectively, with 10 bases between them. The CDR3 nucleotides are TGTGCCAGCAGTTTCAGGGGTAGGAGCAATCAGCCCCAGCATTTT. Protein: CASSFRGRSNQPQHF.

The rearrangement links TRBV7-9 to TRBJ2-5; D remains ambiguous. The ends were cut back, 0 bases at V and 5 bases at J, with 13 bases in the middle. Germline CDR1 reads SEHNR; CDR2 reads FQNEAQ (reference sequence). This CDR3 comprises 15 residues. CDR3 in DNA: TGTGCCAGCAGCTTAGCGCTGGGATCCTCGGAGACCCAGTACTTC. Protein: CASSLALGSSETQYF.

This clone appeared once. The genes are TRBV29-1 and TRBJ2-5; 10 positions agree with TRBD1. The CDR3 extends over 16 amino acids. Germline CDR1 and CDR2: SQVTM and ANQGSEA. V shed 3 bases, J shed 5 bases, and the junction held 12 bases outside the gene matches. CDR3 nucleotide sequence: TGCAGCGTTGACCACATCGGGACAGGGGAGGGGGAGACCCAGTACTTC. Translating it yields CSVDHIGTGEGETQYF.

This clone was detected only a few times. This chain connects TRBV14 to TRBJ2-7; TRBD1 matches 9 bases. CDR3 length: 15 amino acids. The germline V gene has CDR1 SGHDN and CDR2 FVKESK. The V segment lost 0 bases and the J segment 2 bases; nucleotides outside the gene matches: 2. CDR3 sequence (DNA): TGTGCCAGCAGCCAAGACCGGGACAGGGCCTACGAGCAGTACTTC. It translates to CASSQDRDRAYEQYF.

The CDR3 loop is CASSLGYVEWRGGTDTQYF. Written as DNA, the CDR3 is TGCGCCAGCAGCTTGGGTTACGTTGAGTGGCGGGGGGGCACAGATACGCAGTATTTT. The rearrangement links TRBV5-1 to TRBJ2-3, with 8 bases fitting TRBD2. The trim removed 0 bases at V and 1 base at J, leaving 13 bases unmatched. This CDR3 spans 19 amino acids. In germline, CDR1 is SGHRS, CDR2 YFSETQ.

The chain is built from TRBV3-1 (or the pseudogene TRBV3-2) and TRBJ2-3; the match to TRBD2 covers 8 bases. The V segment lost 0 bases and the J segment 4 bases; nucleotides outside the gene matches: 6. This CDR3 spans 16 amino acids. Germline CDR1 is LGHDT and CDR2 is YNNKEL (reference sequence). The CDR3 sequence is CASSQDRSGGPDTQYF. CDR3 sequence (DNA): TGTGCCAGCAGCCAAGACCGCTCGGGGGGGCCAGATACGCAGTATTTT.